The rows below give T cell receptor beta chains drawn from one sample of a study of metastatic and nonmetastatic thyroid tumors. TCRdb re-called the PCR reads with MiXCR. This sample has 60,000 to 75,000 clones, with 4% to 4.5% found just once. Sequenced input: blood. These receptor sequences come from a female donor with papillary thyroid cancer or a benign thyroid nodule (not recorded which). Some clones in this sample may be carry-over from other donors' samples. Both conserved end residues are part of each CDR3. The D gene is left open where the match is weak. Not every row has a clone size; where given, it reads once, few, many or a size class.

CASSWQGGTEAFF,TGTGCCAGCTCCTGGCAGGGGGGCACTGAAGCTTTCTTT,many,TRBD1,TRBV6-1,TRBJ1-1
CASSHRGSDTEAFF,TGTGCCAGCAGCCACAGGGGTTCGGACACTGAAGCTTTCTTT,many,TRBD1,TRBV11-2,TRBJ1-1
CASSYLGSSYEQYF,TGCGCCAGCAGCTATTTGGGCAGTTCCTACGAGCAGTACTTC,many,.,TRBV5-1,TRBJ2-7
CASIEVPTDKQYF,TGTGCCAGCATTGAAGTGCCCACAGATAAGCAGTATTTT,.,.,TRBV6-1,TRBJ2-3
CASSPDRVGTDTQYF,TGTGCCAGCAGCCCGGACAGGGTAGGCACAGATACGCAGTATTTT,.,TRBD1,TRBV7-9,TRBJ2-3
CASRKGLLLTDTQYF,TGTGCCAGCAGGAAGGGACTCCTACTCACAGATACGCAGTATTTT,many,.,TRBV11-1,TRBJ2-3
CASSFEGTIGEAFF,TGTGCCAGCAGCTTCGAAGGGACAATAGGTGAAGCTTTCTTT,.,.,TRBV5-4,TRBJ1-1
CSAKEVGQPQHF,TGCAGTGCTAAGGAAGTAGGTCAGCCCCAGCATTTT,many,.,TRBV20-1,TRBJ1-5
CASRHRDRDSYEQYF,TGTGCCAGCAGACACCGGGACAGGGACTCCTACGAGCAGTACTTC,many,TRBD1,TRBV6-2/TRBV6-3,TRBJ2-7
CSARVDRTLYEQYF,TGCAGTGCTAGGGTTGACAGGACCCTCTACGAGCAGTACTTC,many,.,TRBV20-1,TRBJ2-7
CASEPLAGGVGEQFF,TGTGCCAGCGAACCTTTAGCGGGGGGGGTGGGTGAGCAGTTCTTC,.,TRBD2,TRBV11-3,TRBJ2-1
CASSAGPGLYEQYF,TGTGCCAGCAGTGCAGGGCCTGGACTCTACGAGCAGTACTTC,many,.,TRBV2,TRBJ2-7
CSARPSRGAGGPIYNEQFF,TGCAGTGCTAGACCCAGTCGGGGTGCGGGAGGGCCCATCTACAATGAGCAGTTCTTC,few,TRBD2,TRBV20-1,TRBJ2-1
CASSYGANTEACF,TGTGCCAGCAGTTACGGGGCGAACACTGAAGCTTGCTTT,.,.,TRBV6-2/TRBV6-3,TRBJ1-1
CASSQGRGNTIYF,TGTGCCAGCAGCCAAGGCCGTGGAAACACCATATATTTT,many,.,TRBV7-2,TRBJ1-3
CASRTGTGGLSGADALTF,TGTGCCAGCAGGACCGGGACAGGGGGACTCTCTGGGGCCGACGCCCTGACTTTC,.,TRBD1,TRBV6-1,TRBJ2-6
CASTILLGGPLEYF,TGTGCCAGCACCATACTACTGGGAGGGCCGTTAGAGTACTTC,.,TRBD2,TRBV6-1,TRBJ2-7
CATSGTGTGGRETQYF,TGTGCCACCAGTGGCACCGGGACAGGGGGTCGGGAGACCCAGTACTTC,many,TRBD1,TRBV24-1,TRBJ2-5
CSAKPMGNEHQPQHF,TGCAGTGCTAAACCTATGGGGAACGAACATCAGCCCCAGCATTTT,many,.,TRBV20-1,TRBJ1-5
CSARVSGSPLREQYF,TGCAGTGCTAGAGTCTCAGGGTCCCCTCTGAGGGAGCAGTACTTC,many,.,TRBV20-1,TRBJ2-7
CAWTVQGWSNNEQFF,TGTGCCTGGACCGTCCAGGGGTGGTCGAACAATGAGCAGTTCTTC,many,.,TRBV30,TRBJ2-1
CAWTQGRGTEAFF,TGTGCCTGGACACAGGGTCGGGGAACTGAAGCTTTCTTT,many,.,TRBV30,TRBJ1-1
CASSERDRFSETQYF,TGTGCCAGCAGTGAACGGGACAGGTTCTCAGAGACCCAGTACTTC,many,TRBD1,TRBV6-1,TRBJ2-5
CASKSTGGQNTEAFF,TGTGCCAGCAAATCGACAGGGGGACAGAACACTGAAGCTTTCTTT,many,TRBD1,TRBV3-1,TRBJ1-1
CASRFRLAGTRGELFF,TGTGCCAGCAGATTTAGGCTAGCGGGAACCAGGGGGGAGCTGTTTTTT,.,TRBD2,TRBV2,TRBJ2-2
CASKQTGNTNEKLFF,TGTGCCAGCAAGCAAACAGGGAATACAAATGAAAAACTGTTTTTT,many,.,TRBV6-1,TRBJ1-4
CASNSKTIKDEQYF,TGTGCCAGTAACTCTAAGACTATTAAAGACGAGCAGTACTTC,.,.,TRBV27,TRBJ2-7
CASSLESSSQPQHF,TGTGCCAGCAGTTTAGAATCGTCCTCTCAGCCCCAGCATTTT,.,.,TRBV28,TRBJ1-5
CASSFYTGELFF,TGTGCCAGCAGCTTTTACACCGGGGAGCTGTTTTTT,many,.,TRBV11-2,TRBJ2-2